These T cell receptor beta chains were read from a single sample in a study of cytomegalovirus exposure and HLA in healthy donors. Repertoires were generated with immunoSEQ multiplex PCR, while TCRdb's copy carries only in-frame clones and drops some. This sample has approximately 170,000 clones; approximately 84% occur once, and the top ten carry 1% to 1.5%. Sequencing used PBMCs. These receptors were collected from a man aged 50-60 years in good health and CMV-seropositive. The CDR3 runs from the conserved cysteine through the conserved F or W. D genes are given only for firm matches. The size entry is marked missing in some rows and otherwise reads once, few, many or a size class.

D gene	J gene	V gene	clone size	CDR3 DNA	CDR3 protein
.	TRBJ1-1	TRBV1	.	TGCACCAGCAGCCAAGATATTGAGGCAAACACTGAAGCTTTCTTT	CTSSQDIEANTEAFF
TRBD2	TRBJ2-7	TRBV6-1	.	TGTGCCAGCAGCGGGGGGTCCTACGAGCAGTACTTC	CASSGGSYEQYF
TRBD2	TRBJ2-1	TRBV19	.	TGTGCCAGTCGGTCAGCGGGGAGCTCCTACAATGAGCAGTTCTTC	CASRSAGSSYNEQFF
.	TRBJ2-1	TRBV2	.	TGTGCCAGCCAACTAGTCCCTAGAGGTGAGCAGTTCTTC	CASQLVPRGEQFF
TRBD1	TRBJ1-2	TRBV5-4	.	TGTGCCAGCAGCTCGGGACAGCGTAACTATGGCTACACCTTC	CASSSGQRNYGYTF
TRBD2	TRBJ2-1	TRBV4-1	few	TGCGCCAGCAGCCATCGGCTAGCGGTAAGCTCCTACAATGAGCAGTTCTTC	CASSHRLAVSSYNEQFF
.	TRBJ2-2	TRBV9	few	TGTGCCAGCAGCGTCTCCCCGGTCCTGGCGAACACCGGGGAGCTGTTTTTT	CASSVSPVLANTGELFF
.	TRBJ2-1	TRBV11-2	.	TGTGCCAGCAGCTTTACAGCCGGAGGCGATGAGCAGTTCTTC	CASSFTAGGDEQFF
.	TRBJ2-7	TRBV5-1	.	TGCGCCAGCAGCTTGGGACTACCCTACGAGCAGTACTTC	CASSLGLPYEQYF
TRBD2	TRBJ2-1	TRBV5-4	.	TGTGCCAGCAGCATTAGCGGGGGCAATTACAATGAGCAGTTCTTC	CASSISGGNYNEQFF
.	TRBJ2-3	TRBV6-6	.	TGTGCCAGCAGTTACGGGCCAGAAAGCCGCACAGATACGCAGTATTTT	CASSYGPESRTDTQYF
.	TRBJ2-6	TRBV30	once	TGTGCCTGGAGTGTTGGGGGGTCTGGGGCCAACGTCCTGACTTTC	CAWSVGGSGANVLTF